Reported below is one T cell receptor (beta chain). The antigen is unknown. The table came from immunoSEQ multiplex PCR; TCRdb's copy has only in-frame clones and leaves some out. The data contain 65,000 to 85,000 clones, roughly 88% of them singletons. This sample is part of a study of T cell responses to AZD1222 COVID-19 vaccine. Findings and caveats of the study: Elevations in Spike-specific TCR breadth and depth followed administration of two AZD1222 doses. Clonal diversity was possibly underestimated, and white British individuals and females predominated among donors.

The receptor comes from an adult who received the AZD1222 COVID-19 vaccine. The input for sequencing was peripheral blood, taken 28 days after the second AZD1222 dose.

DNA for the CDR3: TGTGCCAGCAGCCCTCATGGGAGCTCCTACAATGAGCAGTTCTTC. This sequence encodes CASSPHGSSYNEQFF. The V and J genes are TRBV28 and TRBJ2-1; tentatively, D is TRBD2 (5 bases). Trimming removed 6 bases from V and 0 bases from J, with 12 bases in between. Germline V gene data show CDR1 as MDHEN and CDR2 as SYDVKM. The CDR3 is 15 residues long.